These 8 T cell receptor beta chains were all obtained from the same sample, sequenced in a study of tumor-infiltrating lymphocytes in localized non-small cell lung cancer. TCRdb's table, derived via immunoSEQ multiplex PCR, lists solely in-frame clones and lacks some. This sample yields just under 30,000 clones, of which 75% to 90% are seen a single time; under 2.5% belongs to the top ten. The sample consisted of lung tumor tissue. All receptors derive from a human donor with non-small cell lung cancer.

The chain recombines TRBV6-4 with TRBJ2-3, with D perhaps TRBD1 or TRBD2 (6 bases each). With 5 bases removed from V and 4 bases from J, the gap between germline ends came to 16 bases. This CDR3 has 15 residues. Germline CDR1 reads MRHNA; CDR2 reads SNTAGT. The CDR3 loop is CASSPGARGADTQYF. CDR3 DNA sequence: TGTGCCAGCAGTCCGGGGGCCAGGGGTGCAGATACGCAGTATTTT.

J is TRBJ2-5 and V is TRBV5-1; D is undetermined. The CDR3 covers 11 residues. V lost 3 bases and J 1 base, leaving 1 base between the germline ends. CDR1 and CDR2 from the germline V gene are SGHRS and YFSETQ. CDR3 amino acids: CASSSQETQYF. CDR3 nucleotide sequence: TGCGCCAGCAGCTCCCAAGAGACCCAGTACTTC.

The rearrangement joins TRBV19 to TRBJ1-4; D unresolved. Trimming took off 2 bases at V and 8 bases at J, with 15 bases between the two ends. The CDR3 contains 15 residues. CDR1 is LNHDA and CDR2 is SQIVND in the germline V gene (reference sequence). Here the CDR3 DNA reads TGTGCCAGTAGTATATTGGCATTGGAGGGCGAAAAACTGTTTTTT. Translated, it gives CASSILALEGEKLFF.

The chain employs TRBV7-2 and TRBJ2-5; no clear D gene. Germline CDR1 SGHTA, CDR2 FQGNSA. CDR3 length: 13 residues. V lost 7 bases, J lost 4 bases, and 13 bases lay in between. CDR3 coding DNA: TGTGCCAGCACGAAGCTAGGGCGAGAGACCCAGTACTTC. Its protein product is CASTKLGRETQYF.

The rearrangement joins TRBV18 to TRBJ2-3; 8 bases are a match to TRBD2. The J segment lost 0 bases and the V segment lost 6 bases, leaving 5 bases of the junction unmatched. Germline V gene data show CDR1 as KGHSH and CDR2 as LQKENI. The CDR3 consists of 15 residues. CDR3 sequence (DNA): TGTGCCAGCTCTCCGACGGGGGGGAGCACAGATACGCAGTATTTT. Translated, it gives CASSPTGGSTDTQYF.

This clone was counted a single time. The gene calls are TRBV27 and TRBJ2-3; possibly TRBD1 for D (5 bases). V lost 2 bases and J lost 3, with 6 bases in between. The CDR3 runs to 13 residues. Germline-derived CDR1 and CDR2 are MNHEY and SMNVEV (reference sequence). CDR3 sequence reads: CASSLRGTDTQYF. CDR3 sequence (DNA): TGTGCCAGCAGTTTAAGGGGTACAGATACGCAGTATTTT.

This clone is a singleton in its sample. The rearrangement uses TRBV6-5 and TRBJ1-6, with D perhaps matching TRBD1 (5 bases). Trimming shortened V by 7 bases and J by 6 bases, and 16 bases separated the two germline ends. The CDR3 covers 15 residues. Germline V gene sequence: CDR1 MNHEY, CDR2 SVGAGI. CDR3 coding DNA: TGTGCCAGCAAACTACGGGCGCAGGGTAATTCACCCCTCCACTTT. Encoded protein: CASKLRAQGNSPLHF.

The chain recombines TRBV9 with TRBJ1-5, with D possibly matching TRBD1 (6 bases). V gave up 3 bases and J gave up 10 bases, with 14 bases separating them. The CDR3 contains 13 residues. Looked up from germline, CDR1 is SGDLS and CDR2 is YYNGEE. Here the CDR3 reads CASSGHAQGPQHF. Here the CDR3 DNA reads TGTGCCAGCAGCGGTCACGCACAGGGTCCCCAGCATTTT.